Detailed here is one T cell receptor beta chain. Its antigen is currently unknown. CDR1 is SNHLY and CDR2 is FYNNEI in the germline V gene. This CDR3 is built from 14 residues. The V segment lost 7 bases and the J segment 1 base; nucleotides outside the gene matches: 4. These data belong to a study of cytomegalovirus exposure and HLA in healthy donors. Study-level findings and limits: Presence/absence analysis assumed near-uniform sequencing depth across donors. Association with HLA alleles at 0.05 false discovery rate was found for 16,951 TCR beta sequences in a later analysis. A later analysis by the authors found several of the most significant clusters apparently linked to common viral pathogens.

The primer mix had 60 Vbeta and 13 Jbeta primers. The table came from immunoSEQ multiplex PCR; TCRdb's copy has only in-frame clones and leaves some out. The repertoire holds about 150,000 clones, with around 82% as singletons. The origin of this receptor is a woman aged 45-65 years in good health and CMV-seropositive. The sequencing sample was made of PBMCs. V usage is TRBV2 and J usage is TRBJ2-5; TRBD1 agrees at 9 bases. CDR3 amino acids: CASMMTGGQETQYF. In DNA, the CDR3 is TGTGCCAGCATGATGACAGGGGGCCAAGAGACCCAGTACTTC.